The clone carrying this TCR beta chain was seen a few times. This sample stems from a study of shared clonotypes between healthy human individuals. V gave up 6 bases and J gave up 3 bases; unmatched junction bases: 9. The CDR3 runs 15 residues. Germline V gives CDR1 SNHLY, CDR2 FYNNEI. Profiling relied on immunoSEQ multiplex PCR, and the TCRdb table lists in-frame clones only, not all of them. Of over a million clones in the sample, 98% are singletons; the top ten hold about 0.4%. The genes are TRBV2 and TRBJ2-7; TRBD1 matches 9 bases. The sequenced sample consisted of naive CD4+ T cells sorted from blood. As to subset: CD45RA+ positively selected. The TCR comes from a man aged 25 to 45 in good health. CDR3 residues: CASSLAGQGYYEQYF. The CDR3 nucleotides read TGTGCCAGCAGCTTAGCCGGACAGGGGTACTACGAGCAGTACTTC.